The sequence of this TCR beta chain was determined in a study of shared clonotypes between healthy human individuals. Germline-derived CDR1 and CDR2 are MNHEY and SVGAGI. V was cut by 6 bases and J by 1 base, with 10 bases left in between. There are 15 residues in the CDR3. Only in-frame clones appear in the TCRdb table, and some are missing; sequencing was by immunoSEQ multiplex PCR. This table holds approximately 2,300,000 clones, 80% to 95% found once. Study-level findings and limits: Naive CD4 clonotypes overlapped across several donors at roughly 5.1%. Rarefaction indicated that sorted-subset sequencing remained incomplete although depth was large. A small donor pool kept down the genetic and exposure-history diversity that was represented.

As for this clone: Antigen specificity is unknown. Other DNA sequences within the sample encode an identical CDR3.

Recent vaccinations or acute infections were absent in the healthy HIV-negative adult donors. This chain connects TRBV6-5 to TRBJ2-6; possibly TRBD1 or TRBD2 for D (7 bases each). This receptor was taken from a man aged 18 to 30 in good health. Some clones in this sample may be carry-over from other donors' samples. Sequencing was carried out using naive CD4+ T cells from PBMCs. Subset specified: CD45RA+ positively selected. The CDR3 reads CASSRGGSGANVLTF. DNA of the CDR3: TGTGCCAGCAGCAGGGGGGGATCTGGGGCCAACGTCCTGACTTTC.